Sequencing of this TCR beta chain was carried out in a study of technical replicates of blood from several donors. Profiled with immunoSEQ multiplex PCR; TCRdb holds only in-frame clones, not every one. The table records around 77,000 clones, roughly 89% of them present only once. From germline, CDR1 is SGHNT and CDR2 YYREEE (reference sequence). The ends were cut back, 5 bases at V and 7 bases at J, with 15 bases in the middle. The CDR3 is 13 amino acids. Sequencing input: T cells isolated from PBMCs. The TCR was taken from a human donor in good health. The rearrangement joins TRBV5-4 to TRBJ1-2; D uncertain. The CDR3 is CASSYTGGPGYTF. DNA of the CDR3: TGTGCCAGCAGTTATACCGGAGGGCCTGGCTACACCTTC.